This paragraph covers one T cell receptor beta chain sequence. The target of this receptor is not known. No per-base quality is available; no much larger clone lies one base away. The sample was run on an Illumina HiSeq 1500. TCRdb ran its own pipeline on the public reads, namely fastp trimming at Q25 and MiXCR clone calling, and kept in-frame beta chains. Each entry merges the rows of one CDR3 protein and shows their most common DNA and genes. The sample table shows approximately 240,000 distinct CDR3 sequences, and roughly an eighth are seen once. Approximately 1.8% of the sample is held by the ten biggest clonotypes. The junction shows trimming of 8 bases on V and 4 bases on J, plus 18 bases between the germline ends. From its cysteine to its phenylalanine, the CDR3 spans 14 amino acids. The entry retains the CDR3 DNA only, 42 bases that are in frame from base 1. Based on the germline V gene, the CDR1 and CDR2 sequences are SQVTM and ANQGSEA.

The data derive from a study of T cell repertoires in cytomegalovirus infection (dated 2019 in TCRdb). In terms of the full investigation: Because public TCR beta signatures pointed to carriage of CMV infection together with the matching HLA type, the HLA type of each donor mattered for the analysis. General findings and caveats noted by the study authors: In both this cohort and an independent roughly 330-donor cohort, the cumulative frequency of public TCR beta family members distinguished carriers of CMV infection plus the relevant HLA type. In the ex vivo response, HLA-C-restricted CMV-specific TCR beta clonotypes were dominant, and in two of eight donors the single most frequent clonotype came from this HLA-C-restricted group.

The source is a human donor in good health (CMV status not recorded). Some clones in this sample may be carry-over from other donors' samples. The specimen sequenced was PBMCs. The chain was built from TRBV29-1 and TRBJ2-1; D gene: possibly TRBD1, on 5 matching bases. The CDR3 is CSSDSRFDYNEQFF. The nucleotides are TGCAGCTCCGACAGCAGGTTTGATTACAATGAGCAGTTCTTC.